Shown below are 25 T cell receptor beta chains from a single sample sequenced in a study of Graves' ophthalmopathy and Graves' hyperthyroidism. RNA transcripts were the template, and TCR beta CDR3 regions were amplified from them. Following a first-round RT-PCR that used HTBI primers, a second-round multiplex PCR was carried out. Each CDR3 protein gets one entry after TCRdb re-called the multiplex PCR reads with MiXCR. The sample holds some 360,000 distinct CDR3 sequences, about a sixth seen once. Sequenced: peripheral blood. The receptor set was obtained from an adult woman with stable Graves' hyperthyroidism.

CDR3 sequence: CASSIQQGRTEAFF. The CDR3 bases are TGTGCCAGTAGTATTCAGCAGGGAAGGACTGAAGCTTTCTTT. J is TRBJ1-1 and V is TRBV19, with D perhaps TRBD1 (5 bases). Trimming took 3 bases from V and 5 from J, leaving 13 bases between them. This CDR3 contains 14 residues. CDR1 LNHDA and CDR2 SQIVND come from the germline V gene (reference sequence).

This clonotype was counted ten times or more. J is TRBJ1-1 and V is TRBV2; no reliable D call. This CDR3 contains 13 residues. Germline V gene data show CDR1 as SNHLY and CDR2 as FYNNEI. V shed 11 bases and J shed 1 base, with 14 bases lying between them. CDR3 amino acids: CASGVKANTEAFF. CDR3 coding DNA: TGTGCCTCGGGCGTAAAGGCGAACACTGAAGCTTTCTTT.

This clonotype was counted only a few times. This rearrangement joins TRBV29-1 to TRBJ2-5; D not certain. In germline, CDR1 is SQVTM, CDR2 ANQGSEA. Trimming left V 2 bases short and J 5 bases short, with 12 bases between. This CDR3 has 13 amino acids. The CDR3 DNA is TGCAGCGTTGAACGGCCGGCCATTGAGACCCAGTACTTC. This sequence encodes CSVERPAIETQYF.

In the case of this clonotype: This may stem from a read error, because a much larger clone lies one nucleotide away. V and J are TRBV15 and TRBJ2-5, with D perhaps matching TRBD2 (6 bases). The CDR3 consists of 16 residues. Per the germline V gene, CDR1 is LNHNV and CDR2 is YYDKDF (reference sequence). As DNA, the CDR3 is TGTGCCACCAGCAGGTCCAGTAGCCGCGGGGAAGAGACCCAGGACTTC. Amino acids: CATSRSSSRGEETQDF. Full variable domain (missing parts from reference TRBV15 and TRBJ2-5): DAMVIQNPRYQVTQFGKPVTLSCSQTLNHNVMYWYQQKSSQAPKLLFHYYDKDFNNEADTPDNFQSRRPNTSFCFLDIRSPGLGDTAMYLCATSRSSSRGEETQDFGPGTRLLVL.

This clonotype was seen at least ten times. The rearrangement uses TRBV28 and TRBJ1-5, with D possibly TRBD1 on 5 matching bases. CDR3 length: 13 amino acids. CDR1 and CDR2 from the germline V gene are MDHEN and SYDVKM. The ends were cut back, 3 bases at V and 6 bases at J, with 9 bases in the middle. DNA for the CDR3: TGTGCCAGCAGTTTGGTGGGGCGTCAGCCCCAGCATTTT. This gives the protein CASSLVGRQPQHF.

Here the CDR3 reads CASSLPGFQPQHF. CDR3 bases: TGTGCCAGCAGTTTACCCGGGTTTCAGCCCCAGCATTTT. J is TRBJ1-5 and V is TRBV12-3 or TRBV12-4, with D unresolved. V lost 2 bases and J lost 6, with 8 bases in between. This CDR3 comprises 13 residues.

This clonotype was picked up a small number of times. V and J are TRBV29-1 and TRBJ1-1; tentative D call: TRBD1 (6 bases). The germline V and J ends were trimmed by 7 bases and 1 base, with 10 bases remaining between them. From germline, CDR1 is SQVTM and CDR2 ANQGSEA. This CDR3 contains 12 residues. This chain's CDR3 is CSGKDRNTEAFF. The CDR3 DNA reads TGCAGCGGAAAGGACAGGAACACTGAAGCTTTCTTT.

A single count supports this clonotype. V usage is TRBV15 and J usage is TRBJ2-5, with TRBD2 matching over 8 bases. This CDR3 is built from 14 residues. The ends lost 0 bases at V and 4 bases at J; junction bases unmatched: 1. Germline V CDR1 and CDR2: LNHNV, YYDKDF (reference sequence). The CDR3 DNA follows: TGTGCCACCAGCAGAGATCTAGCGGGAGAGACCCAGTACTTC. As protein: CATSRDLAGETQYF.

This clonotype was observed many times. This chain connects TRBV20-1 to TRBJ1-5; no definite D call. Trimming cost V 1 base and J 0 bases, with 7 bases left between them. Germline-derived CDR1 and CDR2 are DFQATT and SNEGSKA (reference sequence). This CDR3 has 14 amino acids. This CDR3 reads CSARAGNSNQPQHF. The DNA for the CDR3 is TGCAGTGCTAGAGCGGGGAATAGCAATCAGCCCCAGCATTTT.

This clonotype appeared many times. The CDR3 reads CASSQDPGSYGYTF. As DNA, the CDR3 is TGCGCCAGCAGCCAAGATCCGGGATCCTATGGCTACACCTTC. The rearrangement joins TRBV4-1 to TRBJ1-2, with unresolved D. From germline, CDR1 is MGHRA and CDR2 YSYEKL. The CDR3 is 14 amino acids. Trimming stripped 0 bases from V and 4 bases from J, with 9 bases between.

This clonotype was seen ten or more times. This chain uses TRBV28 with TRBJ2-5, with 14 bases identical to TRBD2. Germline V gene data show CDR1 as MDHEN and CDR2 as SYDVKM. The CDR3 contains 18 residues. V shed 5 bases and J 6 bases; nucleotides not matched to a gene: 14. CDR3 in DNA: TGTGCCAGCAGTCCCACTCGACTAGCGGGAGGGTCCTTAAAGACCCAGTACTTC. Residues: CASSPTRLAGGSLKTQYF.

There are many counts of this clonotype. The rearrangement joins TRBV28 to TRBJ2-7, with unresolved D. Germline assignment: CDR1 MDHEN and CDR2 SYDVKM. The V end was cut by 4 bases, the J end by 2 bases, with 6 bases between. There are 12 residues in the CDR3. The CDR3 loop is CASSYRPYEQYF. The CDR3 coding sequence is TGTGCCAGCAGTTATCGGCCCTACGAGCAGTACTTC.

This clonotype occurred many times. The gene calls are TRBV6-1 and TRBJ1-1, with D perhaps TRBD1 (6 bases). The germline V gene encodes CDR1 MNHNS and CDR2 SASEGT. The CDR3 has 15 amino acids. The V and J ends lost 6 bases and 1 base respectively, with 15 bases between them. The CDR3 DNA sequence: TGTGCCAGCAGGCCAGGGACAAGGGGGAACACTGAAGCTTTCTTT. As protein: CASRPGTRGNTEAFF.

This clonotype came up many times. The chain joins TRBV27 to TRBJ2-2; 10 bases are shared with TRBD2. CDR3 size: 15 residues. Germline CDR1 MNHEY, CDR2 SMNVEV (reference sequence). The ends lost 6 bases at V and 5 bases at J; junction bases unmatched: 6. CDR3 sequence: CASSFSGRGTGELFF. DNA of the CDR3: TGTGCCAGCAGCTTCAGCGGGAGGGGAACCGGGGAGCTGTTTTTT.

This clonotype was counted many times. This sequence joins TRBV28 and TRBJ2-4, with 7 bases lining up with TRBD1. With 3 bases clipped from V and 0 bases from J, the junction kept 2 bases outside the gene matches. Germline values: CDR1 MDHEN, CDR2 SYDVKM. CDR3 length equals 15 residues. CDR3 in amino acids: CASSFDRVAKNIQYF. CDR3 DNA: TGTGCCAGCAGTTTCGACAGGGTAGCCAAAAACATTCAGTACTTC.

This clonotype was counted a few times. V and J are TRBV24-1 and TRBJ2-5; 7 bases align to TRBD1. J was trimmed by 5 bases and V by 3 bases; bases with no gene match: 11. There are 16 residues in the CDR3. Germline assignment: CDR1 KGHDR and CDR2 SFDVKD. The CDR3 bases are TGTGCCACCAGTGATGACGACAGGGAGAGGTGTGAGACCCAGTACTTC. It encodes CATSDDDRERCETQYF.

The chain employs TRBV5-1 and TRBJ2-5, with no clear D. V shed 5 bases and J shed 5 bases, with 19 bases lying between them. This CDR3 region has 15 residues. Germline lookup yields CDR1 SGHRS and CDR2 YFSETQ. This CDR3 is CASRPVMDPAETQYF. The CDR3 DNA reads as TGCGCCAGCAGACCAGTTATGGACCCAGCGGAGACCCAGTACTTC.

The rearrangement links TRBV3-1 to TRBJ1-5; weak D call: TRBD1 (6 bases). CDR1 and CDR2 from the germline V gene are LGHDT and YNNKEL (reference sequence). Between the trimmed V and J ends, which lost 1 base and 4 bases, there was a span of 17 bases. The CDR3 extends over 17 amino acids. The DNA of the CDR3 is TGTGCCAGCAGCCAAGGCTACGTGGGGGGGGCAAATCAGCCCCAGCATTTT. This codes for CASSQGYVGGANQPQHF.

There are many counts of this clonotype. The CDR3 region is CATSEKTGDEQYF. The CDR3 coding sequence is TGTGCCACCAGTGAAAAGACAGGGGACGAGCAGTACTTC. The chain combines TRBV24-1 with TRBJ2-7, with TRBD1 identical over 8 bases. V lost 4 bases, J lost 5 bases, and 3 bases stayed unmatched. The length of the CDR3 is 13 residues. Germline CDR1 and CDR2: KGHDR and SFDVKD.

A word on this clonotype: Given a much more abundant clone one base away, this may be a read error. This chain links TRBV27 with TRBJ2-7; D perhaps matches TRBD1 (7 bases). Germline values: CDR1 MNHEY, CDR2 SMNVEV (reference sequence). The length of the CDR3 is 16 residues. The CDR3 DNA is TGTGCCAGCAGTTCCCGGGGGACAGCCCCGTCCTACGAGCAGTGCTTC. This gives the protein CASSSRGTAPSYEQCF.

For this clonotype: An end of the junction does not agree with germline; a read error may underlie this. The chain couples TRBV20-1 to TRBJ2-5; perhaps D is TRBD1 or TRBD2 (5 bases each). This CDR3 has 13 residues. Germline loops: CDR1 DFQATT, CDR2 SNEGSKA (reference sequence). CDR3 nucleotide sequence: TGCAGTGCTAGAGATGGGGGAACGGAGACCCGGTACTTC. Its protein is CSARDGGTETRYF.

On this clonotype: A read error may produce the germline difference seen at one junction end. This chain uses TRBV4-3 with TRBJ1-1; TRBD1 agrees at 9 bases. The germline CDR1 and CDR2 sequences are LGHNA and YSLEER. This CDR3 has 14 residues. The CDR3 coding sequence is TGCGCCAGCAGCGCCGACAGGGGGAACACTGAATCTTTCTTT. Its protein is CASSADRGNTESFF.

In this sample, this clonotype turned up a few times. The chain uses TRBV19 and TRBJ2-2; 9 nucleotides line up with TRBD1. This CDR3 has 16 amino acids. The germline CDR1 and CDR2 sequences are LNHDA and SQIVND (reference sequence). V was clipped by 2 bases and J by 5 bases; unmatched bases: 6. CDR3 nucleotides: TGTGCCAGTAGTATATGGGGACAGGGTCGGACCGGGGAGCTGTTTTTT. Translated: CASSIWGQGRTGELFF. Full variable domain (outside the CDR3, taken from reference TRBV19 and TRBJ2-2): DGGITQSPKYLFRKEGQNVTLSCEQNLNHDAMYWYRQDPGQGLRLIYYSQIVNDFQKGDIAEGYSVSREKKESFPLTVTSAQKNPTAFYLCASSIWGQGRTGELFFGEGSRLTVL.

The V gene is TRBV11-1, the J gene TRBJ1-1; no firm D call. The germline V and J ends were trimmed by 5 bases and 5 bases, with 12 bases remaining between them. The CDR3 loop spans 13 amino acids. Germline CDR1 SGHAT, CDR2 FQDESV (reference sequence). DNA for the CDR3: TGTGCCAGCAGCCGGTTCAGTCGGACTGAAGCTTTCTTT. It is translated as CASSRFSRTEAFF.

In this sample, this clonotype turned up many times. The chain has TRBV12-3 or TRBV12-4 and TRBJ1-5, with D possibly being TRBD1 (5 bases). There are 15 residues in the CDR3. Trimming took 5 bases from V and 9 from J, leaving 20 bases between them. CDR3: CASSRDGGISWPQHF. The CDR3, as DNA: TGTGCCAGCAGTAGGGACGGGGGAATCTCGTGGCCCCAGCATTTT.